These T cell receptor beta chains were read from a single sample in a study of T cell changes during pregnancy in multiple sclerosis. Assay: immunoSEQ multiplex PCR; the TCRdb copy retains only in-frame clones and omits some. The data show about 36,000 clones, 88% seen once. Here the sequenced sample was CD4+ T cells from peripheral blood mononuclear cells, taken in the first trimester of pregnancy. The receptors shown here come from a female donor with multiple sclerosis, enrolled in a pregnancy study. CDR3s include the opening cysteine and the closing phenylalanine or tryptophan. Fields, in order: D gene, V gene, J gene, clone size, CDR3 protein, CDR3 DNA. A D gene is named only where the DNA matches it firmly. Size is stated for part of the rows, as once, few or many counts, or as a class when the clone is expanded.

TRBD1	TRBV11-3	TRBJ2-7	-	CASSLRGQGIYEQYF	TGTGCCAGCAGCTTAAGGGGACAGGGGATATACGAGCAGTACTTC
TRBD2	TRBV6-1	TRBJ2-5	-	CASSELAGGRGETQYF	TGTGCCAGCAGTGAACTAGCGGGGGGGCGGGGAGAGACCCAGTACTTC
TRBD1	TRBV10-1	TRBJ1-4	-	CASSCEPTGRSNEKLFF	TGCGCCAGCAGTTGCGAACCGACAGGGAGGTCTAATGAAAAACTGTTTTTT
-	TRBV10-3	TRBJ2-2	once	CATHPLLDSTGELFF	TGTGCCACCCACCCCCTACTAGACTCCACCGGGGAGCTGTTTTTT
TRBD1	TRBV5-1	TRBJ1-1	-	CASSSDRDRGTEAFF	TGCGCCAGCAGCTCCGACAGGGATAGAGGCACTGAAGCTTTCTTT
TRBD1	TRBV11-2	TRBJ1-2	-	CASSLLKQGAGGYTF	TGTGCCAGCAGCCTGCTCAAGCAGGGGGCGGGGGGCTACACCTTC
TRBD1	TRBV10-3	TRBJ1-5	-	CAISESLPGTGEIGNQPQHF	TGTGCCATCAGTGAGTCTTTACCCGGGACAGGGGAAATAGGAAATCAGCCCCAGCATTTT
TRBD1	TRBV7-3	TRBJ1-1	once	CASSLAGGSTEAFF	TGTGCCAGCAGCTTGGCAGGGGGAAGTACTGAAGCTTTCTTT
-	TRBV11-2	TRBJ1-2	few	CASSLGGPGYTF	TGTGCCAGCAGCTTAGGGGGCCCTGGCTACACCTTC
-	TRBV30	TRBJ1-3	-	CAWRPQGSGNTIYF	TGTGCCTGGAGGCCACAGGGCTCTGGAAACACCATATATTTT
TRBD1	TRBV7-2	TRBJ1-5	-	CASSPAGQVYQPQHF	TGTGCCAGCAGCCCAGCGGGACAGGTTTATCAGCCCCAGCATTTT
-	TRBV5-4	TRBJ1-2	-	CASSPGQTYGYTF	TGTGCCAGCAGCCCCGGACAGACCTATGGCTACACCTTC
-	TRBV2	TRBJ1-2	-	CASSESGRVGGYTF	TGTGCCAGCAGTGAATCGGGCAGGGTTGGTGGCTACACCTTC
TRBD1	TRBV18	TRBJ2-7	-	CASSPQTGGPDEQYF	TGTGCCAGCTCACCACAGACAGGGGGTCCTGACGAGCAGTACTTC
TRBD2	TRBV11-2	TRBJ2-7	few	CASSPTSGVRYEQYF	TGTGCCAGCAGCCCGACTAGCGGAGTGAGGTACGAGCAGTACTTC
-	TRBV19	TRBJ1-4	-	CASSTGSKLFF	TGTGCCAGTAGTACCGGGAGTAAACTGTTTTTT
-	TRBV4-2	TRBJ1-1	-	CASSQDGTLNTEAFF	TGTGCCAGCAGCCAAGATGGGACTTTGAACACTGAAGCTTTCTTT
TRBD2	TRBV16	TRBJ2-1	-	CASSRTSSYNEQFF	TGTGCCAGCAGCAGGACTAGCTCCTACAATGAGCAGTTCTTC
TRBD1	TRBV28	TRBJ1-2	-	CASSLRGQGSRLNYGYTF	TGTGCCAGCAGTTTGCGGGGACAGGGATCGAGACTTAACTATGGCTACACCTTC
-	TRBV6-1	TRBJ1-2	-	CASSEDGLYGYTF	TGTGCCAGCAGTGAAGACGGACTCTATGGCTACACCTTC
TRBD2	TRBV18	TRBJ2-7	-	CASSPRTSGTYEQYF	TGTGCCAGCTCACCAAGAACTAGCGGGACCTACGAGCAGTACTTC
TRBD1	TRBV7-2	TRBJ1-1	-	CASSGQGPGTEAFF	TGTGCCAGCAGCGGACAGGGCCCCGGCACTGAAGCTTTCTTT
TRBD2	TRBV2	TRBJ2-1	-	CASYLAGLTGSYNEQFF	TGTGCCAGCTATTTAGCGGGACTGACTGGGTCCTACAATGAGCAGTTCTTC
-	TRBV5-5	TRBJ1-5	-	CASSLGQGPMRGPQHF	TGTGCCAGCAGCTTAGGGCAGGGGCCCATGCGAGGGCCCCAGCATTTT
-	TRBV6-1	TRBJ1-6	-	CASSVWQTYNSPLHF	TGTGCCAGCAGTGTTTGGCAGACCTATAATTCACCCCTCCACTTT
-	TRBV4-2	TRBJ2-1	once	CASSQEMALGTGNNEQFF	TGTGCCAGCAGCCAAGAGATGGCCCTGGGGACTGGCAACAATGAGCAGTTCTTC
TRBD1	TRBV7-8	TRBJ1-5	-	CASSPRTGDRNQPQHF	TGTGCCAGCAGCCCCCGGACAGGGGATCGCAATCAGCCCCAGCATTTT
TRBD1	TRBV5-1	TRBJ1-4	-	CASSWGQSTNEKLFF	TGCGCCAGCAGCTGGGGACAGTCAACTAATGAAAAACTGTTTTTT
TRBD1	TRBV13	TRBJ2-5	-	CASSFGTGGDRETQYF	TGTGCCAGCAGCTTTGGGACAGGGGGGGATCGAGAGACCCAGTACTTC
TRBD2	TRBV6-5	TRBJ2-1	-	CASRSPSGGNNEQFF	TGTGCCAGCAGATCCCCTAGCGGGGGGAACAATGAGCAGTTCTTC
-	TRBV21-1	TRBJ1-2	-	CASSKRSGEGGKVYGYTF	TGTGCCAGCAGCAAACGGTCGGGGGAGGGGGGGAAAGTCTACGGCTACACCTTC
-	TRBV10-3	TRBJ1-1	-	CAIRTELNTEAFF	TGTGCCATCAGGACAGAGCTGAACACTGAAGCTTTCTTT
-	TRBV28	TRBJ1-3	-	CASSLWAQGSRNTIYF	TGTGCCAGCAGTTTATGGGCCCAGGGGTCTCGAAACACCATATATTTT
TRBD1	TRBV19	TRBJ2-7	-	CASSTDRESIEQYF	TGTGCCAGTAGTACGGACAGGGAGTCGATCGAGCAGTACTTC
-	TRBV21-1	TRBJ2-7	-	CASSKVPSWRDRGSYEQYF	TGTGCCAGCAGCAAAGTTCCCAGCTGGAGGGACAGAGGGAGCTACGAGCAGTACTTC
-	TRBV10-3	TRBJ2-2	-	CAISSSESTGELFF	TGTGCCATCAGTAGTAGTGAGAGCACCGGGGAGCTGTTTTTT
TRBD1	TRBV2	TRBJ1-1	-	CASSSGRTGGRDEAFF	TGTGCCAGCAGTTCCGGGCGAACAGGGGGCAGGGATGAAGCTTTCTTT
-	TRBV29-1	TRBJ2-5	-	CSVGGETQYF	TGCAGCGTTGGCGGAGAGACCCAGTACTTC
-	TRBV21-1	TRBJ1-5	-	CASSKSGATGQPQHF	TGTGCCAGCAGCAAGTCAGGGGCGACAGGGCAGCCCCAGCATTTT
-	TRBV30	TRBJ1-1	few	CAWSVRGGHRNTEAFF	TGTGCCTGGAGTGTACGAGGGGGACATAGGAACACTGAAGCTTTCTTT
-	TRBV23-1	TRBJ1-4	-	CASSQKGRVLNEKLFF	TGCGCCAGCAGTCAAAAAGGCAGGGTGTTAAATGAAAAACTGTTTTTT
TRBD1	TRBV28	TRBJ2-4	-	CASSPTTGAKNIQYF	TGTGCCAGCAGCCCCACGACAGGGGCCAAAAACATTCAGTACTTC
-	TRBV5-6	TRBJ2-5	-	CASSLVPGLQETQYF	TGTGCCAGCAGCTTGGTACCAGGATTACAAGAGACCCAGTACTTC
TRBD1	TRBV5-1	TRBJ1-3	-	CASSISRGQAGNTIYF	TGCGCCAGCAGCATATCCAGGGGGCAAGCTGGAAACACCATATATTTT
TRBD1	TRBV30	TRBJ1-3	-	CAWSVGTASLGNTIYF	TGTGCCTGGAGTGTAGGGACAGCAAGCCTTGGAAACACCATATATTTT
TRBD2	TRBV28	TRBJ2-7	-	CASSLLGAGDRREQYF	TGTGCCAGCAGTTTACTGGGCGCGGGGGATCGCAGGGAGCAGTACTTC
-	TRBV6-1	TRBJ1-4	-	CASRVGGVGEKLFF	TGTGCCAGCAGAGTTGGGGGGGTGGGGGAAAAACTGTTTTTT
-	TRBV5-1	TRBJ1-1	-	CASRITVNTEAFF	TGCGCCAGCAGGATAACAGTGAACACTGAAGCTTTCTTT
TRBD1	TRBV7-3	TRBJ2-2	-	CASRPTGTGELFF	TGTGCCAGCAGGCCGACAGGGACCGGGGAGCTGTTTTTT
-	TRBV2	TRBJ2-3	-	CASRALSTDTQYF	TGTGCCAGCAGGGCCTTGTCCACAGATACGCAGTATTTT
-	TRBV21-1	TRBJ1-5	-	CARRYGQGWVLGNQPQHF	TGTGCCAGGCGATACGGGCAGGGATGGGTGTTGGGCAATCAGCCCCAGCATTTT
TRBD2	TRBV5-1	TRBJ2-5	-	CASSLLGGRQETQYF	TGCGCCAGCAGCTTGTTGGGCGGGAGGCAAGAGACCCAGTACTTC
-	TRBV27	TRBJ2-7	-	CASSLNGLSYEQYF	TGTGCCAGCTCCCTGAACGGGTTGTCCTACGAGCAGTACTTC